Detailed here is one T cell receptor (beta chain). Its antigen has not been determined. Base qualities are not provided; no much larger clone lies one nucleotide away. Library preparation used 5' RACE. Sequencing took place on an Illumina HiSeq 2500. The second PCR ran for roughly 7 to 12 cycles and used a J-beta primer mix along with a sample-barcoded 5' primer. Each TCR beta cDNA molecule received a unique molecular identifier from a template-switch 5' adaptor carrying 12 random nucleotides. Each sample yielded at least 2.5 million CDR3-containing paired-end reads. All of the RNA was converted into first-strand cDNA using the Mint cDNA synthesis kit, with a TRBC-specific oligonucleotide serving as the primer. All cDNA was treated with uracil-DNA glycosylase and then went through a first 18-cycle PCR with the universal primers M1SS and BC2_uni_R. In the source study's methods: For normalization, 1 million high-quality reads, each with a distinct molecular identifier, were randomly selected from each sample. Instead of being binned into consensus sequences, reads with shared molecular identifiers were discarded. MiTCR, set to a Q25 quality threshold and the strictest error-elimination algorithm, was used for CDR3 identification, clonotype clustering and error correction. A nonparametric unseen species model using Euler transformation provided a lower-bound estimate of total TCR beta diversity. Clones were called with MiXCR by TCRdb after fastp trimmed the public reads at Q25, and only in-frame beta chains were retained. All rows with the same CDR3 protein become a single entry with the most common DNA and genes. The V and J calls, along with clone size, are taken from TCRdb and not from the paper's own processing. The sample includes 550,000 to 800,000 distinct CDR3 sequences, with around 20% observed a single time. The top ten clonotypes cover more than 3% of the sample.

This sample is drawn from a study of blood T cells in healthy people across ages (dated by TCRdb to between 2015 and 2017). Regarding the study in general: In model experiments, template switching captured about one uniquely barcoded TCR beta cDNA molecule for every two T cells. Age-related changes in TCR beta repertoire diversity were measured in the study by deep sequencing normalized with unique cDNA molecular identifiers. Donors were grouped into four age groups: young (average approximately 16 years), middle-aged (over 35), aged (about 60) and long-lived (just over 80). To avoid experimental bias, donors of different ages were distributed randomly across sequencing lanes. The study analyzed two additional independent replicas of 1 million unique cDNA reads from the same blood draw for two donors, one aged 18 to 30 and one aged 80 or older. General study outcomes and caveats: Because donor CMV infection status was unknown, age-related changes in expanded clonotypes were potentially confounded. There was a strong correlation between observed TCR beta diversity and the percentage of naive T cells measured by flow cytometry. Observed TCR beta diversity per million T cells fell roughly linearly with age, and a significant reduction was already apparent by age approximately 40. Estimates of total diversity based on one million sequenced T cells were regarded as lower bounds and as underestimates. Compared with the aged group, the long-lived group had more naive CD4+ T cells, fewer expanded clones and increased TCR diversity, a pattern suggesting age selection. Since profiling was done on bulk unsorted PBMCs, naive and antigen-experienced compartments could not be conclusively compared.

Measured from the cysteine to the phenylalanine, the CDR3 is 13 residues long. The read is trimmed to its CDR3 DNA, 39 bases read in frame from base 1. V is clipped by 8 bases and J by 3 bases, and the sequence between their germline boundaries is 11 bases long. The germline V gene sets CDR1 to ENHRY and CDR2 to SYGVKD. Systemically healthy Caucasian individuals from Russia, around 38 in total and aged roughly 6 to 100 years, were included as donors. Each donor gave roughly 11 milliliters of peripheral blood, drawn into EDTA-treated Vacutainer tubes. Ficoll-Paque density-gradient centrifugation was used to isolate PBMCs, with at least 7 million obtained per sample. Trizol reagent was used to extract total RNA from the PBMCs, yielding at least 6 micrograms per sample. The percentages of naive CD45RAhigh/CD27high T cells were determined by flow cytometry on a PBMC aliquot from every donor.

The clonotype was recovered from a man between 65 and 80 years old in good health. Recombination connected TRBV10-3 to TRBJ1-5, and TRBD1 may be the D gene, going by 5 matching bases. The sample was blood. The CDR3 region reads CAIGDDLNQPQHF. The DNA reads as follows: TGTGCCATCGGGGACGACCTCAATCAGCCCCAGCATTTT.